These T cell receptor beta chains were read from a single sample in a study of blood T cell repertoires in COVID-19. The table came from immunoSEQ multiplex PCR; TCRdb's copy has only in-frame clones and leaves some out. The sample has more than 150,000 clones, around 78% seen once. Material for sequencing was peripheral blood. The receptors were gathered from a woman of 80 years or more with active or convalescent COVID-19. CDR3s include the opening cysteine and the closing phenylalanine or tryptophan. The order of the fields is V gene, CDR3 protein.

V: TRBV5-1
CDR3: CASSLGLVYEQYF

V: TRBV9
CDR3: CASSAQGITDTQYF

V: TRBV2
CDR3: CASSETTSGGAATQYF

V: TRBV5-4
CDR3: CASSLATASGGAWETQYF

V: TRBV5-1
CDR3: CASSSTGRNEETQYF

V: TRBV1
CDR3: CTSSFSRGLFRDTGELFF

V: TRBV9
CDR3: CASSASGRETQYF

V: TRBV19
CDR3: CASSRLGAGQETQYF

V: TRBV15
CDR3: CATSRDPGSGEAFF

V: TRBV10-3
CDR3: CAISEASGGLNEQFF

V: TRBV4-1
CDR3: CASSQRGVSGGGADTQYF

V: TRBV24-1
CDR3: CATSDLPSSTGELFF

V: TRBV6-2/TRBV6-3
CDR3: CASSPYSAQETQYF

V: TRBV5-1
CDR3: CASSLVPESRQHF

V: TRBV28
CDR3: CASSPDYSQETQYF

V: TRBV28
CDR3: CASTQGNQPQHF

V: TRBV6-6
CDR3: CASSKAGGTYEQYF

V: TRBV4-1
CDR3: CASSQDTRGRWETQYF